This is a list of T cell receptor beta chains from one sample in a study of cytomegalovirus exposure and HLA in healthy donors. This table comes from immunoSEQ multiplex PCR, and its TCRdb copy is limited to in-frame clones, with some not included. The table shows 100,000 to 150,000 clones, with 60% to 75% occurring only once. The sequenced sample was PBMCs. The receptor set was obtained from a middle-aged woman in good health and CMV-seropositive. The CDR3 runs from the conserved cysteine through the conserved F or W. The D gene is left open where the match is weak. Clone sizes are given selectively: once, few, many, or a class where the clone is expanded.

-	TRBV19	TRBJ1-5	TRBD1	TGTGCCAGTAGTAGGACAGGGGTTTTTCAGCCCCAGCATTTT	CASSRTGVFQPQHF
-	TRBV7-2	TRBJ2-3	TRBD2	TGTGCCAGCACCGCTAGAGCGGGAGGGCCCGGAGATACGCAGTATTTT	CASTARAGGPGDTQYF
-	TRBV5-4	TRBJ2-7	-	TGTGCCAGCAGCCCCCGGGACTCCTACGAGCAGTACTTC	CASSPRDSYEQYF
-	TRBV28	TRBJ1-1	-	TGTGCCAGCAGTAGGGGTCCTGAAGCTTTCTTT	CASSRGPEAFF
-	TRBV7-3	TRBJ2-5	-	TGTGCCAGCAGCCCCCCGGGACTTCAAGAGACCCAGTACTTC	CASSPPGLQETQYF
-	TRBV29-1	TRBJ1-4	-	TGCAGCGTTGAAGCAGGGTTGGGTGAAAAACTGTTTTTT	CSVEAGLGEKLFF
-	TRBV6-5	TRBJ2-3	-	TGTGCCAGCAGTTACTCCGGGACATGGAGCACAGATACGCAGTATTTT	CASSYSGTWSTDTQYF
-	TRBV6-5	TRBJ2-5	-	TGTGCCAGCAGTAAGTCTATCCAAGAGACCCAGTACTTC	CASSKSIQETQYF
-	TRBV6-1	TRBJ2-2	TRBD2	TGTGCCAGCAGTGGCCGACTAGCGGCCAACACCGGGGAGCTGTTTTTT	CASSGRLAANTGELFF
-	TRBV2	TRBJ2-7	TRBD2	TGTGCCAGCAGGCGGGAGGGCGAGCAGTACTTC	CASRREGEQYF
-	TRBV20-1	TRBJ2-7	TRBD1	TGCAGTGCGGGACAGGGCTACGAGCAGTACTTC	CSAGQGYEQYF
-	TRBV5-1	TRBJ1-3	TRBD1	TGCGCCAGCAGCGGGGGACAGACCTCTGGAAACACCATATATTTT	CASSGGQTSGNTIYF
-	TRBV10-3	TRBJ1-4	TRBD1	TGTGCCATCAGAGCCGGACAGGGCGGAAAACTGTTTTTT	CAIRAGQGGKLFF
-	TRBV7-2	TRBJ2-7	-	TGTGCCAGCAGCACGTCGGAATACAGCGAGCAGTACTTC	CASSTSEYSEQYF
-	TRBV2	TRBJ2-1	TRBD2	TGTGCCAGCACCGGGGTAGCGGGGGGTGGCGAGCAGTTCTTC	CASTGVAGGGEQFF
-	TRBV28	TRBJ2-5	TRBD1	TGTGCCAGCAGTCTCTGGACAGGGAGAGGAGAGACCCAGTACTTC	CASSLWTGRGETQYF
-	TRBV28	TRBJ2-5	-	TGTGCCAGCAGTTTATTGGGGGAGGTGGAGACCCAGTACTTC	CASSLLGEVETQYF
-	TRBV6-6	TRBJ2-1	-	TGTGCCAGCAGCCATCTCGGCTCCTACAATGAGCAGTTCTTC	CASSHLGSYNEQFF
-	TRBV7-9	TRBJ2-1	TRBD2	TGTGCCAGCAGCCTGGCCCGACTAGCGGGGGGGACCTACAATGAGCAGTTCTTC	CASSLARLAGGTYNEQFF
-	TRBV5-1	TRBJ2-7	-	TGCGCCAGCAGCTTAGTCCCCGCGACACAGGGAAGCTCCTACGAGCAGTACTTC	CASSLVPATQGSSYEQYF
-	TRBV28	TRBJ1-2	-	TGTGCCAGCAGTGTCAGGGTCTATGGCTACACCTTC	CASSVRVYGYTF
-	TRBV7-2	TRBJ2-3	TRBD2	TGTGCCAGCAGCTTAGGACTAGCGGGAGACACAGATACGCAGTATTTT	CASSLGLAGDTDTQYF
-	TRBV4-1	TRBJ1-4	TRBD1	TGCGCCAGTACAGGGGCTGCGGGTTTAGTCGAAAAACTGTTTTTT	CASTGAAGLVEKLFF
-	TRBV5-1	TRBJ2-7	-	TGCGCCAGCAGCTTGCCGGACAGCTCCTACGAGCAGTACTTC	CASSLPDSSYEQYF
-	TRBV7-6	TRBJ2-5	TRBD2	TGTGCCAGCAGCGCTTCTAGCGGGGGGCTGGGAGAGACCCAGTACTTC	CASSASSGGLGETQYF
many	TRBV7-2	TRBJ1-1	-	TGTGCCAGCAGCTTAGCGCCGGGGGACACTGAAGCTTTCTTT	CASSLAPGDTEAFF
-	TRBV27	TRBJ1-1	-	TGTGCCAGCAGTTTAGTAGGGGCTGAAGCTTTCTTT	CASSLVGAEAFF
-	TRBV7-8	TRBJ1-5	TRBD1	TGTGCCAGCAGCGCGGAACAGGGGGCGAGTCAGCCCCAGCATTTT	CASSAEQGASQPQHF
-	TRBV7-9	TRBJ2-5	TRBD2	TGTGCCAGCAGCTTGGTGGGACTAGCGGGAGGAGAGACCCAGTACTTC	CASSLVGLAGGETQYF
-	TRBV20-1	TRBJ1-3	-	TGCAGTGCTAGAACCCCGGACACCATATATTTT	CSARTPDTIYF
few	TRBV6-5	TRBJ1-6	-	TGTGCCAGCAGTTACCCGGACAGTAATAATTCACCCCTCCACTTT	CASSYPDSNNSPLHF
-	TRBV30	TRBJ2-7	TRBD1	TGTGCCTGGAGTGTTGGACAGGGGGCCTACGAGCAGTACTTC	CAWSVGQGAYEQYF
-	TRBV30	TRBJ2-5	-	TGTGCCTGGAGTATTCCAGGGGTCCCCCCGGAGACCCAGTACTTC	CAWSIPGVPPETQYF
-	TRBV7-6	TRBJ2-7	TRBD1	TGTGCCAGCAGCTCCTACCCTCCGGGACAGGGAAGCGACGAGCAGTACTTC	CASSSYPPGQGSDEQYF
-	TRBV7-9	TRBJ2-7	-	TGTGCCAGCAGTGACAGCTACGAGCAGTACTTC	CASSDSYEQYF
-	TRBV27	TRBJ2-3	-	TGTGCCAGCAGTTTATCCGCGTTACTAAGCGTTAGAGATACGCAGTATTTT	CASSLSALLSVRDTQYF
once	TRBV6-4	TRBJ2-3	TRBD1	TGTGCCAGCAGTCGGGACAGCATAGATACGCAGTATTTT	CASSRDSIDTQYF
once	TRBV28	TRBJ2-1	TRBD2	TGTGCCAGCGAGACTAGCGGGACCTACAATGAGCAGTTCTTC	CASETSGTYNEQFF
-	TRBV28	TRBJ2-5	-	TGTGCCAGCAGTTCGGCCCAGGGGCGGGAGACCCAGTACTTC	CASSSAQGRETQYF
few	TRBV9	TRBJ1-2	-	TGTGCCAGCAGCGTAGCAGGTAATGGCTACACCTTC	CASSVAGNGYTF
-	TRBV7-3	TRBJ1-1	-	TGTGCCAGCAGCTTTGGGCTATGGACTGAAGCTTTCTTT	CASSFGLWTEAFF